This T cell receptor (beta chain) is drawn from a study of radiation and T cells in renal cell carcinoma. Study-wide results and limits: From baseline, blood top tumor clonotypes peaked at 2 weeks post-radiation.

Measured with immunoSEQ multiplex PCR; TCRdb has only the in-frame clones, and not every one. The sample has 15,000 to 20,000 clones, about 54% seen once. This clone has a single count. What it binds is unknown. The V segment lost 3 bases and the J segment 4 bases; nucleotides outside the gene matches: 5. The CDR3 runs to 16 residues. Germline lookup yields CDR1 SEHNR and CDR2 FQNEAQ (reference sequence). Treatment indicated: 15 Gy SBRT to primary tumor, nephrectomy 4 weeks later. Nephrectomy followed 15 Gy stereotactic body radiation by 4 weeks. The material was tumor tissue, obtained from a patient whose treatment included radiotherapy and nephrectomy. The receptor was isolated from a man aged 45-65 years with renal cell carcinoma. This chain links TRBV7-9 with TRBJ2-3, with 12 bases lining up with TRBD2. The CDR3 nucleotides are TGTGCCAGCAGCTTCGTTCTAGCGGGAGGGGCAGATACGCAGTATTTT. Translating gives CASSFVLAGGADTQYF.